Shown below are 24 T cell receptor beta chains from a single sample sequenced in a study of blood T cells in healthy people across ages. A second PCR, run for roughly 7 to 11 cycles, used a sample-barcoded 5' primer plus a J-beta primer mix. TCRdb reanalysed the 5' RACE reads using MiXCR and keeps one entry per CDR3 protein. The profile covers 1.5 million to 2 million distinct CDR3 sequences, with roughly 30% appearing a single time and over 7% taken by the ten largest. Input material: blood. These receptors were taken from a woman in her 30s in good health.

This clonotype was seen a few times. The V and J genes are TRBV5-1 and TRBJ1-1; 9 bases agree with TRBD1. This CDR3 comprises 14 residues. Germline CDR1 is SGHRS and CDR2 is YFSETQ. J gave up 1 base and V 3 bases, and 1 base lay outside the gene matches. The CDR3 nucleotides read TGCGCCAGCAGCTGGACAGGGGCGAACACTGAAGCTTTCTTT. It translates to CASSWTGANTEAFF.

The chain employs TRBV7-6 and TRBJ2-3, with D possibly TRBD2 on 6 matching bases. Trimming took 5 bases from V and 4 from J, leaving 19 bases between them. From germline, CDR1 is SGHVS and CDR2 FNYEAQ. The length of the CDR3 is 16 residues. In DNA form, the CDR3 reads TGTGCCAGCAGCCTCCGTGATTCGGGGGAAGCAGATACGCAGTATTTT. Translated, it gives CASSLRDSGEADTQYF.

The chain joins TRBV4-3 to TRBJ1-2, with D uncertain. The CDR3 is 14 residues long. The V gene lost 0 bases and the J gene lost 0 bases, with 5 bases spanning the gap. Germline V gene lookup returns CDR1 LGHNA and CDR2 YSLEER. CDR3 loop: CASSQEAANYGYTF. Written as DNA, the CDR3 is TGCGCCAGCAGCCAAGAAGCAGCTAACTATGGCTACACCTTC.

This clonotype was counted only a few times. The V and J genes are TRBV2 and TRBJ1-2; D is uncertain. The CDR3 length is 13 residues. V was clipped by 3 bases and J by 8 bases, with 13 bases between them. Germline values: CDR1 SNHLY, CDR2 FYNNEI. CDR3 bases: TGTGCCAGCAGTGAGGAGCGGGTGACGGGCTACACCTTC. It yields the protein CASSEERVTGYTF.

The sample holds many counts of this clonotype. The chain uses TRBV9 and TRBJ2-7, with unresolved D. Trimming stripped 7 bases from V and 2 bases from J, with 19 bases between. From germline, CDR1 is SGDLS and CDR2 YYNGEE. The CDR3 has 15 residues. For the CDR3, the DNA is TGTGCCAGCGAAGCAATAAGTTGGGTCCCCTACGAGCAGTACTTC. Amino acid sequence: CASEAISWVPYEQYF.

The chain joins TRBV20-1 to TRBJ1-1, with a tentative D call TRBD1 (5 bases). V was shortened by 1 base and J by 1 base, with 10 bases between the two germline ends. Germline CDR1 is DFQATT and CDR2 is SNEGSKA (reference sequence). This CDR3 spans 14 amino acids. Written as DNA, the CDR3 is TGCAGTGCTAGAGGAAGGACACCGAACACTGAAGCTTTCTTT. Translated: CSARGRTPNTEAFF.

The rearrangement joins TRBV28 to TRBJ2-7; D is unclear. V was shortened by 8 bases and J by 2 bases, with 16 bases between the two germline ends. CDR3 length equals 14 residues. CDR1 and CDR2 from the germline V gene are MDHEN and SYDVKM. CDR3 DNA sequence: TGTGCCAGCGGGCTTATCGGGCCGACCTACGAGCAGTACTTC. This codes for CASGLIGPTYEQYF.

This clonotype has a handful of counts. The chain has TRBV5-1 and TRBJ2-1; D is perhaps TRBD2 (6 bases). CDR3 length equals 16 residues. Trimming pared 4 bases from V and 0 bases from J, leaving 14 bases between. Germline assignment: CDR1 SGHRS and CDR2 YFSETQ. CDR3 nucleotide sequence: TGCGCCAGCAGCCCTAGTGCGACTAGCTCCTACAATGAGCAGTTCTTC. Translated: CASSPSATSSYNEQFF.

The CDR3 sequence is CASSRTPGLERNEQFF. The DNA for the CDR3 is TGTGCCAGCAGTCGTACACCGGGACTAGAGCGCAATGAGCAGTTCTTC. The genes are TRBV6-5 and TRBJ2-1, with 8 positions matching TRBD2. Trimming took 5 bases from V and 6 from J; bases not matched to a gene: 12. This CDR3 has 16 amino acids. The germline CDR1 and CDR2 sequences are MNHEY and SVGAGI.

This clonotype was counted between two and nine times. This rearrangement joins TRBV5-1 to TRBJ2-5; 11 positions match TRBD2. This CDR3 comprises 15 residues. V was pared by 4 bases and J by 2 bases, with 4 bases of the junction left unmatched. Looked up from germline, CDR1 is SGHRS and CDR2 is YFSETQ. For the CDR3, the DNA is TGCGCCAGCAGCACACTAGCGGGAGTACAAGAGACCCAGTACTTC. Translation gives CASSTLAGVQETQYF.

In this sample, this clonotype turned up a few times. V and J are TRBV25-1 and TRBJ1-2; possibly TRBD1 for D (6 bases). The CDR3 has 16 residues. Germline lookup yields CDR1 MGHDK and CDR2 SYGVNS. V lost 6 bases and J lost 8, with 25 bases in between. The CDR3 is CASSPVAGVSGEGYTF. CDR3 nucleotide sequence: TGTGCCAGCAGCCCAGTCGCAGGGGTCTCCGGGGAAGGCTACACCTTC.

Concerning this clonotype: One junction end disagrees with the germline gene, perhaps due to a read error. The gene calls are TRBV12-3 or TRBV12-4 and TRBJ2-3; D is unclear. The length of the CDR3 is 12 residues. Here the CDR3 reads CASALSTDAQYF. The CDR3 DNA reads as TGTGCCAGCGCCCTGAGCACAGATGCGCAGTATTTT.

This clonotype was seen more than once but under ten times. CDR3 DNA: TGTGCCAGCAGCTTAAAAGCAATGGGAGAGCAGTACTTC. Translating it yields CASSLKAMGEQYF. This chain joins TRBV7-6 and TRBJ2-7; D unresolved. This CDR3 has 13 amino acids. Trimming stripped 2 bases from V and 7 bases from J, with 12 bases between. From germline, CDR1 is SGHVS and CDR2 FNYEAQ.

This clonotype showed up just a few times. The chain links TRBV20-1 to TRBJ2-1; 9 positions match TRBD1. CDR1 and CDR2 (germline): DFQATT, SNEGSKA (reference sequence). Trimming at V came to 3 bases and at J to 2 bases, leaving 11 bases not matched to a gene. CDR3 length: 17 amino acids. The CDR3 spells CSASGGIGQGTYNEQFF. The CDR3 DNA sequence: TGCAGTGCTAGTGGAGGAATCGGACAGGGGACCTACAATGAGCAGTTCTTC.

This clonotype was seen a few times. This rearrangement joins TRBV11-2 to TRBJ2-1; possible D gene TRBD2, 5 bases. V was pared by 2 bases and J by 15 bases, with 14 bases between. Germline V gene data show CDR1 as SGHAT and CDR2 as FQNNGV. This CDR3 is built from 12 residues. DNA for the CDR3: TGTGCCAGCAGCTTACTAGCTCAGAGGCTGTTCTTC. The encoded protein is CASSLLAQRLFF.

The CDR3 coding sequence is TGTGCCAGCAGCCTTACCGGGACAGGTCTCCCTCGGGATACGCAGTATTTT. Encoded protein: CASSLTGTGLPRDTQYF. V usage is TRBV14 and J usage is TRBJ2-3, with TRBD1 matching 8 bases. Germline V lookup: CDR1 SGHDN, CDR2 FVKESK. The CDR3 covers 17 residues. The V segment lost 4 bases and the J segment 6 bases; nucleotides outside the gene matches: 15.

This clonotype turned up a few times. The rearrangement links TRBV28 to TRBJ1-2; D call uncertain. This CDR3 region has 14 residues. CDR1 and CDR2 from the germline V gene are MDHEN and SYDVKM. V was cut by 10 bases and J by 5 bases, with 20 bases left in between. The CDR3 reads CATKWSGNLYGYTF. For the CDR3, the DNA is TGTGCCACCAAATGGTCGGGAAACCTTTATGGCTACACCTTC.

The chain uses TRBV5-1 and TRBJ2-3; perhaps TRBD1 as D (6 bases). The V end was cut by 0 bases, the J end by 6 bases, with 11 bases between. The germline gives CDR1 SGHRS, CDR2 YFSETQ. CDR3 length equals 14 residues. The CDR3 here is CASSLAQGKDTQYF. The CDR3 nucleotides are TGCGCCAGCAGCTTGGCGCAGGGGAAGGATACGCAGTATTTT.

CDR3: CSVELSGLYGYTF. CDR3 nucleotide sequence: TGCAGCGTTGAATTGTCGGGCCTCTATGGCTACACCTTC. The chain has TRBV29-1 and TRBJ1-2; no clear D. CDR1 is SQVTM, CDR2 ANQGSEA, per germline. The CDR3 runs to 13 residues. V lost 2 bases, J lost 4 bases, and 11 bases lay in between. The complete variable domain, with remaining parts taken from reference TRBV29-1 and TRBJ1-2, reads SAVISQKPSRDICQRGTSLTIQCQVDSQVTMMFWYRQQPGQSLTLIATANQGSEATYESGFVIDKFPISRPNLTFSTLTVSNMSPEDSSIYLCSVELSGLYGYTFGSGTRLTVV.

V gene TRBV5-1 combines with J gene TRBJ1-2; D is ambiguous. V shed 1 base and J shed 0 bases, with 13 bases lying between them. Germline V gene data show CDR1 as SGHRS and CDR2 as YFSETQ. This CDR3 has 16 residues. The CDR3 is CASSLWKSTSNYGYTF. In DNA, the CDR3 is TGCGCCAGCAGCTTGTGGAAGTCAACCTCTAACTATGGCTACACCTTC.

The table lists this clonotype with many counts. DNA for the CDR3: TGCGCCAGCAGCCAAGAAAGGTTCTCTGGGGCCAACGTCCTGACTTTC. Its protein product is CASSQERFSGANVLTF. This chain joins TRBV4-1 and TRBJ2-6; D not resolved. The germline V gene has CDR1 MGHRA and CDR2 YSYEKL. The CDR3 runs 16 residues. V was shortened by 0 bases and J by 0 bases, with 6 bases between the two germline ends.

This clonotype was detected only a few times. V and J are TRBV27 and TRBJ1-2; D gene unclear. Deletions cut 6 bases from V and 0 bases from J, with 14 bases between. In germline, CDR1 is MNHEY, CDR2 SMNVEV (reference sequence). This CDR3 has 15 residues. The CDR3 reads CASSRSSNPNYGYTF. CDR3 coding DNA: TGTGCCAGCAGCAGGTCATCCAACCCTAACTATGGCTACACCTTC.

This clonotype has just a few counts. The DNA for the CDR3 is TGCAGTGCTAGATCCGACAGGGTCAGCAATCAGCCCCAGCATTTT. Translated, it gives CSARSDRVSNQPQHF. The chain employs TRBV20-1 and TRBJ1-5, with TRBD1 matching over 7 bases. The CDR3 is 15 amino acids. Germline V gene lookup returns CDR1 DFQATT and CDR2 SNEGSKA (reference sequence). With V trimmed by 2 bases and J by 1 base, 5 bases remained unmatched.

The CDR3 DNA reads TGCGCCAGCAGCTGGGGGACATCCGCCCAAGCTTTCTTT. It specifies CASSWGTSAQAFF. The chain uses TRBV5-1 and TRBJ1-1; a weak D match, TRBD1 (6 bases). The CDR3 totals 13 residues. Germline V gene lookup returns CDR1 SGHRS and CDR2 YFSETQ. V was trimmed by 3 bases and J by 9 bases, leaving 15 bases between them.